The clone carrying this T cell receptor beta chain was recorded at least ten times. Its antigen remains unidentified. This entry is derived from a study of neurological immune-mediated disorders. PBMCs numbering 2 million and stored at -80 C yielded the unsorted libraries. cDNA synthesis was performed by 5'RACE with 10-nucleotide random UMIs. TCRdb ran MiXCR on the 5' RACE reads and lists one entry per CDR3 protein. The data contain about 59,000 distinct CDR3 sequences, under 4.5% of them seen just once; the ten biggest clones take up about 3%. Findings and limits, study-wide: HTLV-1-associated myelopathy ranked highest for TCR clonal expansion and multiple sclerosis lowest, beneath healthy controls.

The source material was PBMCs. The TCR was taken from a young woman with multiple sclerosis.

The CDR3 nucleotides read TGTGCCAGCGGGAGGGGGTCTTTGTATAATGAGCAGTTCTTC. It translates to CASGRGSLYNEQFF. The chain carries TRBV6-1 and TRBJ2-1, with D possibly TRBD2 on 7 matching bases. Germline V gene data show CDR1 as MNHNS and CDR2 as SASEGT. The V gene lost 8 bases and the J gene lost 7 bases, with 18 bases spanning the gap. This CDR3 spans 14 amino acids.